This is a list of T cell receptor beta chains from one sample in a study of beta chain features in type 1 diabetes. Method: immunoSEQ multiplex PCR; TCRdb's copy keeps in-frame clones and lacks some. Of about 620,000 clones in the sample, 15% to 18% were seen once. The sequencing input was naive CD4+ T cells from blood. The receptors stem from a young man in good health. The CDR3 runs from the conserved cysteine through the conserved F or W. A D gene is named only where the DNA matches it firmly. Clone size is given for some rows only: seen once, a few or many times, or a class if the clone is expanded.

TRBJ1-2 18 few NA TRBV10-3 TGTGCCATCAGTGAGTGGTACCGGGACGGACCTCCTAACTATGGCTACACCTTC CAISEWYRDGPPNYGYTF
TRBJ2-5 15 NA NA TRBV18 TGTGCCAGCTCCGTGGCTTCTGGAGGCCGGGAGACCCAGTACTTC CASSVASGGRETQYF
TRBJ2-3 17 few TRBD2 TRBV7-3 TGTGCCAGCAGCTCCCCGGGACTAGCGGGAGGCTCAGATACGCAGTATTTT CASSSPGLAGGSDTQYF
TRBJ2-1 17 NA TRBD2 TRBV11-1 TGTGCCAGCAGCTTAAGTTCACTAGCGGGAATATACAATGAGCAGTTCTTC CASSLSSLAGIYNEQFF
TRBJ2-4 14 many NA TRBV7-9 TGTGCCAGCAGCCAACAGAGCCCCAAAAACATTCAGTACTTC CASSQQSPKNIQYF
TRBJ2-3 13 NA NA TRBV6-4 TGTGCCAGCAGTTCACAGCTCACAGATACGCAGTATTTT CASSSQLTDTQYF
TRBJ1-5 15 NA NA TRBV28 TGTGCCAGCAGTTTTGACGGCGGGGGCAATCAGCCCCAGCATTTT CASSFDGGGNQPQHF
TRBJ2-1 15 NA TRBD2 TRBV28 TGTGCCAGCAGGTATAGCGGGGGGGCCATAGATGAGCAGTTCTTC CASRYSGGAIDEQFF
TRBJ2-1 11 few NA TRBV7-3 TGTGCCAGCGGTATCCGAAATGAGCAGTTCTTC CASGIRNEQFF
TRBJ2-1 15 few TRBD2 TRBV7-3 TGTGCCAGCAGCAAACTAGCGGGAGCCTACAATGAGCAGTTCTTC CASSKLAGAYNEQFF
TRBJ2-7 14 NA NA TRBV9 TGTGCCAGCAGCGTAGATCGACGGGCTTACGAGCAGTACTTC CASSVDRRAYEQYF
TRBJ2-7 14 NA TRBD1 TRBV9 TGTGCCAGCAGCGTAGGCGACAGGGAATACGAGCAGTACTTC CASSVGDREYEQYF
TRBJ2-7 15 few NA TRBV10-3 TGTGCCATCAGTGAGTCGATTGGGTCAGGGAGCGAGCAGTACTTC CAISESIGSGSEQYF
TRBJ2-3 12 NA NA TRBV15 TGTGCCACCAGCGGACACAGAGATACGCAGTATTTT CATSGHRDTQYF
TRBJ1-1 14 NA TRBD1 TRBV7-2 TGTGCCAGCAGCGGGGGACAGGCTCTAAAGGAAGCTTTCTTT CASSGGQALKEAFF
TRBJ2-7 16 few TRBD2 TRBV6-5 TGTGCCAGCAGTTCCTTTGGGACTAGCGGGTTCTACGAGCAGTACTTC CASSSFGTSGFYEQYF
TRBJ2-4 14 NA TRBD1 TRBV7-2 TGTGCCAGCAAAACACAGGGGGCGCGAAACATTCAGTACTTC CASKTQGARNIQYF
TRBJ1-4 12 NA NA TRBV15 TGTGCCACCCCAGGCTTTAATGAAAAACTGTTTTTT CATPGFNEKLFF
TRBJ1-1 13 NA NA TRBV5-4 TGTGCCAGCAGCTCGACGGTGAACACTGAAGCTTTCTTT CASSSTVNTEAFF
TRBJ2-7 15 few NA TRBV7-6 TGTGCCAGCAGCGCAGCACCGGCGAAGACCTACGAGCAGTACTTC CASSAAPAKTYEQYF
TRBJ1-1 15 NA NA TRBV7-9 TGTGCCAGCAGCTTAGGACGGCGGGCCGCCCTCAGGGCTTTCTTT CASSLGRRAALRAFF
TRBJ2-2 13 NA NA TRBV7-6 TGTGCCAGCAGCCCCGTGGGAAACGGGGAGCTGTTTTTT CASSPVGNGELFF
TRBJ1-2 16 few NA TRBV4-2 TGTGCCAGCAGCCAAGATGAGTTCGGGAGGGGCTATGGCTACACCTTC CASSQDEFGRGYGYTF
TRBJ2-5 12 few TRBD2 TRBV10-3 TGTGCAATCGGAGCGGGGGTGGAGACCCAGTACTTC CAIGAGVETQYF
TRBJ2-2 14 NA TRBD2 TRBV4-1 TGCGCCAGCAGCCAAATGACTAGCCGAAAAGAGCTGTTTTTT CASSQMTSRKELFF
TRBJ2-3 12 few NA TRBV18 TGTGCCAGCTCACGCCGGGCAGATACGCAGTATTTT CASSRRADTQYF
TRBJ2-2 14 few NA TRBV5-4 TGTGCCAGCAGCCATACAGGGACAACCGGGGAGCTGTTTTTT CASSHTGTTGELFF
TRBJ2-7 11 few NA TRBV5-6 TGTGCCAGCAGCTTGGGAAGCAAGCAGTACTTC CASSLGSKQYF
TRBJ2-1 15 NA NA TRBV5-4 TGTGCCAGCACCCGTATCGGACAGCCCTACAATGAGCAGTTCTTC CASTRIGQPYNEQFF
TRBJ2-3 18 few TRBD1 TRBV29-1 TGCAGCGTACCACTGGGTGACAGGGTTTTGATTAGCACAGATACGCAGTATTTT CSVPLGDRVLISTDTQYF
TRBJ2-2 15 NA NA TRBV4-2 TGTGCCAGCAGCCAAGGCCTGGTCAACACCGGGGAGCTGTTTTTT CASSQGLVNTGELFF
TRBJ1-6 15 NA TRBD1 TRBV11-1 TGTGCCAGCAGCACTGGAGGGGGCTACGGATCACCCCTCCACTTT CASSTGGGYGSPLHF
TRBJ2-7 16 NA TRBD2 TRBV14 TGTGCCAGCAGCCCACTCCGTGGCGGGGGGGCCTACGAGCAGTACTTC CASSPLRGGGAYEQYF
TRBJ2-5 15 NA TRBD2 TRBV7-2 TGTGCCAGCAGCTTAAGCGGGATGGGTGAGGAGACCCAGTACTTC CASSLSGMGEETQYF
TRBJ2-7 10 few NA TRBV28 TGTGCCAGCAGGGGAAACGAGCAGTACTTC CASRGNEQYF
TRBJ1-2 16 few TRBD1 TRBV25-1 TGTGCCAGCAGTGAGCCCGGACAGGCAGCTTCCTACGGCTACACCTTC CASSEPGQAASYGYTF
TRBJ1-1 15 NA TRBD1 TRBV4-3 TGCGCCAGCAGCCAAGATACAGGGGCAGTCACTGAAGCTTTCTTT CASSQDTGAVTEAFF
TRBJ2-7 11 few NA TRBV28 TGTGCCAGCAGTCTTAGACTTGAGCAGTACTTC CASSLRLEQYF
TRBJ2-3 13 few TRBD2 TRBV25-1 TGTGCCAGCCGGGACTACTTCACAGATACGCAGTATTTT CASRDYFTDTQYF
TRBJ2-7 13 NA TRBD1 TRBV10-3 TGTGCCATCAAGGGGGACAGGGCCTACGAGCAGTACTTC CAIKGDRAYEQYF
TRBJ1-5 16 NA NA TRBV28 TGTGCCAGCAGTATTGGAGTAGCTAATAGCAATCAGCCCCAGCATTTT CASSIGVANSNQPQHF
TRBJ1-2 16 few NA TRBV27 TGTGCCAGCAGTTTATATCCCATGACAGTTAACTATGGCTACACCTTC CASSLYPMTVNYGYTF
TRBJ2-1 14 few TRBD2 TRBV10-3 TGTGCCATCGAAAAGGGACTAGGAAACAATGAGCAGTTCTTC CAIEKGLGNNEQFF
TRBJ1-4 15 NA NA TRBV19 TGTGCCAGTAGTCCCGGGTTTGCGACTAATGAAAAACTGTTTTTT CASSPGFATNEKLFF
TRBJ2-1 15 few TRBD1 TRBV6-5 TGTGCCAGCAGTACCGGGACAGGGTCATACAATGAGCAGTTCTTC CASSTGTGSYNEQFF
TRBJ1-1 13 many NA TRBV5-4 TGTGCCAGCAGCTTGACCGGGAACACTGAAGCTTTCTTT CASSLTGNTEAFF